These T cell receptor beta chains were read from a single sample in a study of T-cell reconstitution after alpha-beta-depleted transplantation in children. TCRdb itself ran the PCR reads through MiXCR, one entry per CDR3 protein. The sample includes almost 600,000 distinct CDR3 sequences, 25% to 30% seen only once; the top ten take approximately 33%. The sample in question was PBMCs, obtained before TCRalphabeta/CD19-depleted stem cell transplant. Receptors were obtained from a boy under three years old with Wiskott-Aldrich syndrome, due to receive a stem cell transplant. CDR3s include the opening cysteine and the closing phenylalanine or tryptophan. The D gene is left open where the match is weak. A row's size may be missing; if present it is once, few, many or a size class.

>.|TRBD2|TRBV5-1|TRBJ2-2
TGCGCCGGCTCCCCTAGCGGGAGGAACACCGGGGAGCTGTTTTTT
CAGSPSGRNTGELFF
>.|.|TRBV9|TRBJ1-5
TGTGCCAGCTTTAAACAGCCCCAGCATTTT
CASFKQPQHF
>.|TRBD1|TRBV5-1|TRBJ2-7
TGCGCCAGCAGTCGACCGGGACAGGGCTACAACGAGCAGTACTTC
CASSRPGQGYNEQYF
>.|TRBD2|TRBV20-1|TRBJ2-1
TGCAGTGCCGAGGTCGGGAGGGCCAATGAGCAGTTCTTC
CSAEVGRANEQFF
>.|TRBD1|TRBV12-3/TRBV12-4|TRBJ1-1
TGTGCCAGCAGCCTGGGACAGGAGGTTGGGGCTTTCTTT
CASSLGQEVGAFF
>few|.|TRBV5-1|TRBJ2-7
TGCGCCAGCAGCTTGGCTCGGGAAGGAGTCTACGAGCAGTACTTC
CASSLAREGVYEQYF
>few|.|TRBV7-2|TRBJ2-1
TGTGCCAGCAGCCCCAGTTTGAAGCAGTTCTTC
CASSPSLKQFF
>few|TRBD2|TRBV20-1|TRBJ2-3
TGCAGTGCTAGAGTGCGGGAGACCGCCACAGATACGCAGTATTTT
CSARVRETATDTQYF
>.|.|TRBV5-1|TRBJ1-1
TGCGCCAGCAGCTATGGAGGGGGGCTAATGAACACTGAAGCTTTCTTT
CASSYGGGLMNTEAFF
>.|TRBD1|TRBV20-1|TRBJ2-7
TGCAGTGCTAGGGAAGGGACAGCTAGCTACGAGCAGTACTTC
CSAREGTASYEQYF
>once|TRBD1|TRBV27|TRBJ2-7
TGTGCCAGCAGTTTGGGACAGGGGCGGGCCTACGAGCAGTACTTC
CASSLGQGRAYEQYF
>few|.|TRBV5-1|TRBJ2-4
TGCGCCAGCAGCTTGAACAGGAAAAACATTCAGTACTTC
CASSLNRKNIQYF
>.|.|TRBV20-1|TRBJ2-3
TGCAGTGTCAGTCCAGTCCACACCACAGATACGCAGTATTTT
CSVSPVHTTDTQYF
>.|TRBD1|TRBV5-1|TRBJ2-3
TGCGCCAGCAGATACCGACAGGGGTCCGATACGCAGTATTTT
CASRYRQGSDTQYF
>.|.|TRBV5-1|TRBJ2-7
TGCGCCAGCAGCTTGGTGGCCAGTTCAAACGAGCAGTACTTC
CASSLVASSNEQYF
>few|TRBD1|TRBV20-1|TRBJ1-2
TGCAGTGCTAGAGAGGACAGGGTGAGGGTCCTTCGGTATGGCTACACCTTC
CSAREDRVRVLRYGYTF
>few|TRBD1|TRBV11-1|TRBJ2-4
TGTGCCAGCAGCTGGGACAGAAACATTCAGTACTTC
CASSWDRNIQYF
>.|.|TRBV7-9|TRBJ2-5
TGTGCCAGCAGCTACCCGACCGGTGCCCAAGAGACCCAGTACTTC
CASSYPTGAQETQYF
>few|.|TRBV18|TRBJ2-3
TGTGCCAGCTCACCACCGGTGGGCTATACGCAGTATTTT
CASSPPVGYTQYF
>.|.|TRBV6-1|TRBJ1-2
TGTGCCAGCAGTGATCCTCAGGGACCCTATGGCTACACCTTC
CASSDPQGPYGYTF
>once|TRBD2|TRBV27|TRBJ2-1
TGTGCCAGCAGTTCGCCTACCCCCGGACTAGCGAGGAATGAGCAGTTCTTC
CASSSPTPGLARNEQFF
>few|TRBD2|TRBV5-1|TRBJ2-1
TGCGCCAACTCCAGAGCGGGAGCCCCGTCGGATGAGCAGTTCTTC
CANSRAGAPSDEQFF
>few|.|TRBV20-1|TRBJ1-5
TGCAGTTACAGGGATCAGCCCCAGCATTTT
CSYRDQPQHF